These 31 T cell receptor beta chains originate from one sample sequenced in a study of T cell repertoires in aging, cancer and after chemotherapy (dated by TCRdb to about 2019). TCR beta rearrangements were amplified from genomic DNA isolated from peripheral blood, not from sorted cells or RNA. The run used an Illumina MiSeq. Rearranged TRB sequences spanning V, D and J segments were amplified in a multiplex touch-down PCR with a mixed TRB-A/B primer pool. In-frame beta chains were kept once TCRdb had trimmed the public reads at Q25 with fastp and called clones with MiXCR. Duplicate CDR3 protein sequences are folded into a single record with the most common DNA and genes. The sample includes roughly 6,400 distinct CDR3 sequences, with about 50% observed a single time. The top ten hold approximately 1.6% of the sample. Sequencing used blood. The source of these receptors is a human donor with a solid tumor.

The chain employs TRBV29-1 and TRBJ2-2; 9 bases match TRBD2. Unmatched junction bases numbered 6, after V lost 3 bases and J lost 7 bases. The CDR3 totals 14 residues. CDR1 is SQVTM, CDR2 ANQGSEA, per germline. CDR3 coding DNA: TGCAGCGTTGACTTTGCGGGAGGGCGCGGGGAGCTGTTTTTT. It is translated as CSVDFAGGRGELFF.

The CDR3 nucleotides are TGCAGCGCCGAGTGGATATTTGGCTACACCTTC. Encoded protein: CSAEWIFGYTF. V is TRBV29-1 and J is TRBJ1-2; D is undetermined. Germline loops: CDR1 SQVTM, CDR2 ANQGSEA. V was pared by 7 bases and J by 7 bases, with 13 bases between. The CDR3 contains 11 residues. The full variable domain, in which reference TRBV29-1 and TRBJ1-2 provide the parts outside the CDR3, is SAVISQKPSRDICQRGTSLTIQCQVDSQVTMMFWYRQQPGQSLTLIATANQGSEATYESGFVIDKFPISRPNLTFSTLTVSNMSPEDSSIYLCSAEWIFGYTFGSGTRLTVV.

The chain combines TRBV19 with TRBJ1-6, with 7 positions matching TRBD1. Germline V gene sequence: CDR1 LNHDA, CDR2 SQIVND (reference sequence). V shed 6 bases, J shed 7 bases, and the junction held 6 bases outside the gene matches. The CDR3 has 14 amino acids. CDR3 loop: CASSPTGMNSPLHF. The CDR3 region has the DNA TGTGCCAGTAGCCCGACAGGGATGAATTCACCCCTCCACTTT.

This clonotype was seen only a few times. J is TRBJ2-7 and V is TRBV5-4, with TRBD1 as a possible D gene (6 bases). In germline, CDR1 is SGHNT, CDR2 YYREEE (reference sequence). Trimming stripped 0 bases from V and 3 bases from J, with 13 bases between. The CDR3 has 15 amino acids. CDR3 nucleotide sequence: TGTGCCAGCAGCTTGGGTAGTGACAGGAGCTACGAGCAGTACTTC. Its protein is CASSLGSDRSYEQYF.

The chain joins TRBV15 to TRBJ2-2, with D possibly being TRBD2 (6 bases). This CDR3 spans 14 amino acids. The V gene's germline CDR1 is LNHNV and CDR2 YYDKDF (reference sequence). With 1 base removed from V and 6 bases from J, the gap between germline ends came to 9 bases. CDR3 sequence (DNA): TGTGCCACCAGCAGAGGCGGGACCGCCGGGGAGCTGTTTTTT. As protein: CATSRGGTAGELFF.

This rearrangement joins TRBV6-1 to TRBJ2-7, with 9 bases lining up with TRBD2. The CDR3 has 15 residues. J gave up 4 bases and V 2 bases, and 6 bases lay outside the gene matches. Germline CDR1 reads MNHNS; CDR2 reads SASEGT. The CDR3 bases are TGTGCCAGCAGTGAACTACTAGCGGGTACTTACGAGCAGTACTTC. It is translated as CASSELLAGTYEQYF.

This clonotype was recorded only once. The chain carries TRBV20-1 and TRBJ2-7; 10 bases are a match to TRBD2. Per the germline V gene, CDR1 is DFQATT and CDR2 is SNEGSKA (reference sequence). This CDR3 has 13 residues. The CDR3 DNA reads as TGCAGGCTTGGGACTAGCGCCTCCTACGAGCAGTACTTC. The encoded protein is CRLGTSASYEQYF.

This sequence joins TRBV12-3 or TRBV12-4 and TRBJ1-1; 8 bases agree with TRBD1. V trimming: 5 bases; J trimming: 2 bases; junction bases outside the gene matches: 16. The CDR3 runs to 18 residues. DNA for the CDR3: TGTGCCAGCAGTCCTTCTCCCGCGGGACAGGAGTCAAACACTGAAGCTTTCTTT. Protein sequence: CASSPSPAGQESNTEAFF.

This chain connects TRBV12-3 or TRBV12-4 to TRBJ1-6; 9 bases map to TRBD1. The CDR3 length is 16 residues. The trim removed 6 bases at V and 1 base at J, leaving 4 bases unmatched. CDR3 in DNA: TGTGCCAGCAGGGACGGGACAGGGTCCTATAATTCACCCCTCCACTTT. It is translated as CASRDGTGSYNSPLHF.

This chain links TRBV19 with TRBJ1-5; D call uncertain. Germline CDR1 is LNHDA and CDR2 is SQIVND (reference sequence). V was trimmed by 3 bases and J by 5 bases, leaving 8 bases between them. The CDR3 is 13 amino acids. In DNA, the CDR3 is TGTGCCAGTAGTATGGCCGGATATCAGCCCCAGCATTTT. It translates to CASSMAGYQPQHF.

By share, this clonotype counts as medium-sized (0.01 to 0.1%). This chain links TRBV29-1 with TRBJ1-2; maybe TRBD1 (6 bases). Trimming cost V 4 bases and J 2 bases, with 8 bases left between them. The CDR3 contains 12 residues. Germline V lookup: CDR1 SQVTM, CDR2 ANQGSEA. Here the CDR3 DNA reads TGCAGCGTTGGGGGGCAGAACTATGGCTACACCTTC. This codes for CSVGGQNYGYTF.

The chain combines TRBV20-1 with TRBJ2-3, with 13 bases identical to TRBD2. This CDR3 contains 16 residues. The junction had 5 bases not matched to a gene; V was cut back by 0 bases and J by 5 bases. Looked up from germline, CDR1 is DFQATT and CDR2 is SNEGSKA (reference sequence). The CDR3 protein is CSARDGTSGTLDTQYF. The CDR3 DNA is TGCAGTGCTAGAGATGGGACTAGCGGGACCTTAGATACGCAGTATTTT.

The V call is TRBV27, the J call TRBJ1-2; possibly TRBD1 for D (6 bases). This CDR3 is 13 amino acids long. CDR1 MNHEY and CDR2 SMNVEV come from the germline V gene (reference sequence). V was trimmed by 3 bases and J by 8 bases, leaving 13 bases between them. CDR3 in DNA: TGTGCCAGCAGTTTGGCCGGACAGTTCGGCTACACCTTC. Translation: CASSLAGQFGYTF.

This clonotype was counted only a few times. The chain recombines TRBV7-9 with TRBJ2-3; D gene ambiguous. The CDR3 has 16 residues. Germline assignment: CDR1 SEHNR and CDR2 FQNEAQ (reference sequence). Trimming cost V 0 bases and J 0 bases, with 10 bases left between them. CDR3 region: CASSLAPGLSTDTQYF. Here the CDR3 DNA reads TGTGCCAGCAGCTTAGCACCGGGCCTTAGCACAGATACGCAGTATTTT. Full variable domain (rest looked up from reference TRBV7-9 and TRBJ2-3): DTGVSQNPRHKITKRGQNVTFRCDPISEHNRLYWYRQTLGQGPEFLTYFQNEAQLEKSRLLSDRFSAERPKGSFSTLEIQRTEQGDSAMYLCASSLAPGLSTDTQYFGPGTRLTVL.

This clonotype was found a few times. The CDR3 coding sequence is TGTGCCAGCAATAGAAGACAGGGGGCGGATGGCTACACCTTC. Amino acid sequence: CASNRRQGADGYTF. The genes are TRBV6-5 and TRBJ1-2, with 10 positions matching TRBD1. The trim removed 7 bases at V and 6 bases at J, leaving 8 bases unmatched. This CDR3 is built from 14 residues. Germline-derived CDR1 and CDR2 are MNHEY and SVGAGI.

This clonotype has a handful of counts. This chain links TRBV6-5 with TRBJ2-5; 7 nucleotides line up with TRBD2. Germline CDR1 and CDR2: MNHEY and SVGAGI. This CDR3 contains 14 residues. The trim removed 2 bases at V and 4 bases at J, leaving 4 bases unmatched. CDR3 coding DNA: TGTGCCAGCAGTTACAGCGGGACGGCAGAGACCCAGTACTTC. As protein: CASSYSGTAETQYF.

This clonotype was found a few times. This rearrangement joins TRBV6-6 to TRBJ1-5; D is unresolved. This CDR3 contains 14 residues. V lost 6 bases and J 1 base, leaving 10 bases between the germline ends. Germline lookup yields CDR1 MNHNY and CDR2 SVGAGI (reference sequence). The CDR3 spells CASRRPESNQPQHF. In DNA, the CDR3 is TGTGCCAGCAGGCGGCCAGAGAGCAATCAGCCCCAGCATTTT.

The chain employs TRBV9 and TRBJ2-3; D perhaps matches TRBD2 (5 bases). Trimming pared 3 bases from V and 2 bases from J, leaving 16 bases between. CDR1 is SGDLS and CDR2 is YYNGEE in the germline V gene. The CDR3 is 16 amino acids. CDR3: CASSAPGKRFTDTQYF. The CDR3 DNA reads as TGTGCCAGCAGCGCCCCCGGAAAGCGGTTCACAGATACGCAGTATTTT.

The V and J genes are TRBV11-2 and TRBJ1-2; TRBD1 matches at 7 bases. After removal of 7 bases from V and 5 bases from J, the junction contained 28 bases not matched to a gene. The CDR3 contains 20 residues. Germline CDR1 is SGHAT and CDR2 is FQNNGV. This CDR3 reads CASTTTAPLAPGTVPYGYTF. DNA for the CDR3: TGTGCCAGCACTACAACAGCCCCGTTAGCGCCCGGGACAGTTCCTTATGGCTACACCTTC.

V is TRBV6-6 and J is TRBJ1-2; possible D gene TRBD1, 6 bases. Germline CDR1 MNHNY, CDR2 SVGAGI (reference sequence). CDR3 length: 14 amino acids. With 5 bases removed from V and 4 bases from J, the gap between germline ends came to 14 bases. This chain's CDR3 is CASSTDGQIYGYTF. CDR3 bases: TGTGCCAGCAGTACCGATGGACAGATCTATGGCTACACCTTC.

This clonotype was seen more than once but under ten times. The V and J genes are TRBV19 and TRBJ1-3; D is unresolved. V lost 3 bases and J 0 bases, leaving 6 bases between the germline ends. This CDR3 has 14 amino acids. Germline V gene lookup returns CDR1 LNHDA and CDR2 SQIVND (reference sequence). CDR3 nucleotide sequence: TGTGCCAGTAGTATGAGTTACTCTGGAAACACCATATATTTT. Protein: CASSMSYSGNTIYF.

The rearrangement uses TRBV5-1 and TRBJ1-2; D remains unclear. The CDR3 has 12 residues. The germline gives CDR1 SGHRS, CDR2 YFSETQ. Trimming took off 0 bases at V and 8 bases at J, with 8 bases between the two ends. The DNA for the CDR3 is TGCGCCAGCAGCTTGGACAGCTTGGGCTACACCTTC. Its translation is CASSLDSLGYTF. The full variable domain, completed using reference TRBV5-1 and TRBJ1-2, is KAGVTQTPRYLIKTRGQQVTLSCSPISGHRSVSWYQQTPGQGLQFLFEYFSETQRNKGNFPGRFSGRQFSNSRSEMNVSTLELGDSALYLCASSLDSLGYTFGSGTRLTVV.

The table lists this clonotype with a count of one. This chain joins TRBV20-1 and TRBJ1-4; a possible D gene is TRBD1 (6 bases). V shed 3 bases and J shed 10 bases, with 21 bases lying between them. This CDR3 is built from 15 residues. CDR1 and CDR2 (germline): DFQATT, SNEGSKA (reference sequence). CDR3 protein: CSARGGGGGAGKLFF. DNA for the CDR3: TGCAGTGCTAGGGGGGGGGGGGGGGGCGCGGGAAAACTGTTTTTT.

The CDR3 DNA reads as TGTGCCAGCAGTGAATATTTGGGAGGAACTAATGAAAAACTGTTTTTT. Translated, it gives CASSEYLGGTNEKLFF. The chain uses TRBV6-1 and TRBJ1-4; the D is unclear. There are 16 residues in the CDR3. Trimming cost V 2 bases and J 1 base, with 11 bases left between them. The germline gives CDR1 MNHNS, CDR2 SASEGT.

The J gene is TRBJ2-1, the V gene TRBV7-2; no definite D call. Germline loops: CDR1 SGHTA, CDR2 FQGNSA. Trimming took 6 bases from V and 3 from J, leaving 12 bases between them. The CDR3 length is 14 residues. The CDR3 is CASSLTGLYNEQFF. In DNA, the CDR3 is TGTGCCAGCAGTCTGACGGGCCTCTACAATGAGCAGTTCTTC. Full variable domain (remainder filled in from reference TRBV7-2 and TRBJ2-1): GAGVSQSPSNKVTEKGKDVELRCDPISGHTALYWYRQSLGQGLEFLIYFQGNSAPDKSGLPSDRFSAERTGGSVSTLTIQRTQQEDSAVYLCASSLTGLYNEQFFGPGTRLTVL.

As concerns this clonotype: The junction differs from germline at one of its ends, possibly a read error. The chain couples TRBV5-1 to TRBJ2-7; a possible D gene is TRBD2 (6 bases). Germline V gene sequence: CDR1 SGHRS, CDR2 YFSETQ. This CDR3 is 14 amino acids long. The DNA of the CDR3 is TGTGCCAGCAGCTTGGGCGGGATCCCATACGAGCAGTACTTC. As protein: CASSLGGIPYEQYF.

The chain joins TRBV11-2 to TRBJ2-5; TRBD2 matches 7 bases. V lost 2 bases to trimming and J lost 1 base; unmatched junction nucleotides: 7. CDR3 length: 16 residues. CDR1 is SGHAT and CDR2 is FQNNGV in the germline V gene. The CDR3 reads CASSLIAGARQETQYF. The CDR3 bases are TGTGCCAGCAGCTTAATCGCGGGAGCCCGCCAAGAGACCCAGTACTTC.

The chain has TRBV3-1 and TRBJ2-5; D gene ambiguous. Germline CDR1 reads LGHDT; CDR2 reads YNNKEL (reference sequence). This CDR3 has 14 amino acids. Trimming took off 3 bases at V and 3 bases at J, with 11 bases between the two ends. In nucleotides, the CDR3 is TGTGCCAGCAGCCACCGAGCTAGTGAAGAGACCCAGTACTTC. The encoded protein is CASSHRASEETQYF.

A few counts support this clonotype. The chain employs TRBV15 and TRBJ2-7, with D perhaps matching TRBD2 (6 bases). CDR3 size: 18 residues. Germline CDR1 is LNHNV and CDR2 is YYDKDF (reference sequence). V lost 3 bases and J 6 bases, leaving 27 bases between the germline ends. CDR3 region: CATSRGDFREPGLREQYF. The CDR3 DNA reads TGTGCCACCAGCAGGGGGGATTTCCGGGAACCGGGACTTCGCGAGCAGTACTTC.

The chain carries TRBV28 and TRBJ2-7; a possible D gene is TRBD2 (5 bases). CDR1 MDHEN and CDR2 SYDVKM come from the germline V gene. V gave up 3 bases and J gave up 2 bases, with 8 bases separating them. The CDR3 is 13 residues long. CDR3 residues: CASSLRATYEQYF. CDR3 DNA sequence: TGTGCCAGCAGTTTGCGGGCCACCTACGAGCAGTACTTC.

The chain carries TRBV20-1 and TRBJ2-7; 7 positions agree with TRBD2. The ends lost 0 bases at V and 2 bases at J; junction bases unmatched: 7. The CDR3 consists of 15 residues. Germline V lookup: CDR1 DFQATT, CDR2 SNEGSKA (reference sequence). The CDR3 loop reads CSARDASGTPYEQYF. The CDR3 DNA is TGCAGTGCTAGAGATGCGAGCGGGACTCCCTACGAGCAGTACTTC.